The 15 T cell receptor beta chains given below trace back to one sample, sequenced in a study of T cell repertoires in cytomegalovirus infection. TCRdb passed the reads through MiXCR, listing each CDR3 protein once. The sample has 290,000 or so distinct CDR3 sequences; roughly 25% are singletons. The sample was PBMCs. These receptors came from a human donor in good health (CMV status not recorded). Some clones in this sample may be carry-over from other donors' samples.

This clonotype was picked up a small number of times. The chain carries TRBV28 and TRBJ2-1; 9 bases match TRBD2. V was pared by 3 bases and J by 7 bases, with 10 bases of the junction left unmatched. CDR3 length: 16 amino acids. Germline V gene data show CDR1 as MDHEN and CDR2 as SYDVKM. CDR3: CASSFIMLAGTNEQFF. The CDR3 bases are TGTGCCAGCAGTTTTATCATGCTAGCGGGAACTAATGAGCAGTTCTTC.

This rearrangement joins TRBV28 to TRBJ2-1, with D possibly being TRBD2 (6 bases). Germline CDR1 and CDR2: MDHEN and SYDVKM. The CDR3 runs to 15 residues. The V gene lost 7 bases and the J gene lost 2 bases, with 15 bases spanning the gap. This chain's CDR3 is CASITVGGTYNEQFF. The DNA for the CDR3 is TGTGCCAGCATAACGGTAGGCGGGACCTACAATGAGCAGTTCTTC.

This chain links TRBV20-1 with TRBJ2-3; D not certain. The CDR3 has 11 residues. The ends were cut back, 5 bases at V and 7 bases at J, with 10 bases in the middle. Germline V gives CDR1 DFQATT, CDR2 SNEGSKA (reference sequence). The chain's CDR3 is CSADKLNTQYF. CDR3 nucleotide sequence: TGCAGTGCTGACAAGCTGAATACGCAGTATTTT.

The chain has TRBV11-2 and TRBJ2-2; D remains ambiguous. Trimming shortened V by 0 bases and J by 4 bases, and 9 bases separated the two germline ends. CDR3 length: 15 amino acids. Germline-derived CDR1 and CDR2 are SGHAT and FQNNGV. CDR3 sequence: CASSLDSRTTGELFF. The CDR3 DNA reads as TGTGCCAGCAGCTTAGATAGTCGGACCACCGGGGAGCTGTTTTTT.

This clonotype was detected a few times. The rearrangement links TRBV10-3 to TRBJ2-3, with D perhaps TRBD1 or TRBD2 (5 bases each). The germline V gene encodes CDR1 ENHRY and CDR2 SYGVKD. V gave up 5 bases and J gave up 9 bases, with 9 bases separating them. The CDR3 contains 11 residues. The DNA for the CDR3 is TGTGCCATCAGTTCCGAGGGGACGCAGTATTTT. It is translated as CAISSEGTQYF.

This chain links TRBV4-1 with TRBJ1-6, with D unclear. CDR1 MGHRA and CDR2 YSYEKL come from the germline V gene. The CDR3 has 17 residues. With 5 bases removed from V and 10 bases from J, the gap between germline ends came to 24 bases. The CDR3 DNA is TGCGCCAGCAGCTTGCTAGGGATTGGCGGGCTGAGATCACCCCTCCACTTT. Translated, it gives CASSLLGIGGLRSPLHF.

This clonotype was seen more than once but under ten times. The J gene is TRBJ2-1, the V gene TRBV28; D ambiguous. V was shortened by 8 bases and J by 9 bases, with 17 bases between the two germline ends. The germline V gene has CDR1 MDHEN and CDR2 SYDVKM. The CDR3 extends over 13 amino acids. The DNA of the CDR3 is TGTGCCAGCCAATCTTCACCCCCCGGTGAGCAGTTCTTC. It specifies CASQSSPPGEQFF.

The V and J genes are TRBV5-1 and TRBJ1-1; tentative D call: TRBD1 (5 bases). The V gene lost 6 bases and the J gene lost 7 bases, with 16 bases spanning the gap. The CDR3 spans 13 residues. Germline V gives CDR1 SGHRS, CDR2 YFSETQ. This CDR3 reads CASTDTLGNEAFF. The CDR3 nucleotides read TGCGCCAGCACGGACACATTGGGTAATGAAGCTTTCTTT.

This clonotype appeared a few times. The chain employs TRBV28 and TRBJ2-1, with unresolved D. The CDR3 runs to 12 residues. With 5 bases removed from V and 8 bases from J, the gap between germline ends came to 10 bases. Looked up from germline, CDR1 is MDHEN and CDR2 is SYDVKM. The CDR3 bases are TGTGCCAGCAGTATACATAGGGATGAGCAGTTCTTC. Translating it yields CASSIHRDEQFF. Together with reference TRBV28 and TRBJ2-1, the CDR3 gives the full variable domain: DVKVTQSSRYLVKRTGEKVFLECVQDMDHENMFWYRQDPGLGLRLIYFSYDVKMKEKGDIPEGYSVSREKKERFSLILESASTNQTSMYLCASSIHRDEQFFGPGTRLTVL.

The chain couples TRBV5-1 to TRBJ2-3; TRBD2 agrees at 7 bases. There are 15 residues in the CDR3. CDR1 is SGHRS, CDR2 YFSETQ, per germline. After removal of 5 bases from V and 1 base from J, the junction contained 7 bases not matched to a gene. The chain's CDR3 is CASRLLAAGTDTQYF. In DNA form, the CDR3 reads TGCGCCAGCAGGCTCCTAGCGGCCGGCACAGATACGCAGTATTTT.

The chain recombines TRBV11-2 with TRBJ2-1, with 10 bases matching TRBD2. The V segment lost 5 bases and the J segment 7 bases; nucleotides outside the gene matches: 11. The germline CDR1 and CDR2 sequences are SGHAT and FQNNGV. The CDR3 runs to 16 residues. The CDR3 DNA follows: TGTGCCAGCAGCCGATCTTCAGCGGGGGGGGAAAATGAGCAGTTCTTC. Residues: CASSRSSAGGENEQFF.

This clonotype has a count of ten or more. The V and J genes are TRBV7-2 and TRBJ2-3; D unresolved. Germline V gene data show CDR1 as SGHTA and CDR2 as FQGNSA. Trimming removed 5 bases at V and 0 bases at J, with 9 bases between. The CDR3 extends over 14 amino acids. The CDR3 coding sequence is TGTGCCAGCAGCCCGCTAGGGAGCACAGATACGCAGTATTTT. This encodes CASSPLGSTDTQYF. Full variable domain (remainder filled in from reference TRBV7-2 and TRBJ2-3): GAGVSQSPSNKVTEKGKDVELRCDPISGHTALYWYRQSLGQGLEFLIYFQGNSAPDKSGLPSDRFSAERTGGSVSTLTIQRTQQEDSAVYLCASSPLGSTDTQYFGPGTRLTVL.

The chain uses TRBV7-2 and TRBJ2-4; D is tentatively TRBD1 or TRBD2 (5 bases each). The CDR3 covers 14 residues. V was trimmed by 5 bases and J by 3 bases, leaving 11 bases between them. The germline CDR1 and CDR2 sequences are SGHTA and FQGNSA. The DNA for the CDR3 is TGTGCCAGCAGCCCCGGGGCCTTCAAAAACATTCAGTACTTC. Its protein is CASSPGAFKNIQYF.

The chain recombines TRBV20-1 with TRBJ2-7; D gene ambiguous. Germline CDR1 DFQATT, CDR2 SNEGSKA (reference sequence). Deletions cut 2 bases from V and 2 bases from J, with 16 bases between. There are 15 residues in the CDR3. CDR3 protein: CSARIPTVSPYEQYF. The DNA for the CDR3 is TGCAGTGCTAGAATACCGACGGTAAGCCCCTACGAGCAGTACTTC.

The chain links TRBV6-2 or TRBV6-3 to TRBJ2-1; weak D call: TRBD1 (7 bases). This CDR3 is built from 13 residues. CDR1 and CDR2 from the germline V gene are MNHEY and SVGEGT. The V and J ends lost 8 bases and 5 bases respectively, with 13 bases between them. CDR3 amino acids: CASGRDRHNEQFF. CDR3 sequence (DNA): TGTGCCAGCGGGCGGGACAGACACAATGAGCAGTTCTTC.